This T cell receptor beta chain was retrieved from a study of T-cell memory formation after mild COVID-19. Germline V gene data show CDR1 as MNHEY and CDR2 as SVGEGT. The ends lost 6 bases at V and 0 bases at J; junction bases unmatched: 5. The CDR3 length is 16 residues. Using constant-segment primers, 5'RACE produced TCR alpha and TCR beta cDNA libraries carrying sample barcodes and UMIs. Using its own MiXCR run on the 5' RACE reads, TCRdb lists one record per CDR3 protein. The sample has 100,000 to 130,000 distinct CDR3 sequences, approximately 15% seen once; the top ten hold around 43%. The J gene is TRBJ2-2, the V gene TRBV6-2 or TRBV6-3, with 9 nucleotides matching TRBD1. The TCR comes from a man between 18 and 29 years old who had mild COVID-19 (a few samples of this study predate the infection). Cell type and time point are not known. The specimen sequenced was PBMCs or a T cell subset sorted from them (not recorded which). CDR3 sequence: CASSRGQGTNTGELFF. CDR3 coding DNA: TGTGCCAGCAGCCGCGGACAGGGGACGAACACCGGGGAGCTGTTTTTT.